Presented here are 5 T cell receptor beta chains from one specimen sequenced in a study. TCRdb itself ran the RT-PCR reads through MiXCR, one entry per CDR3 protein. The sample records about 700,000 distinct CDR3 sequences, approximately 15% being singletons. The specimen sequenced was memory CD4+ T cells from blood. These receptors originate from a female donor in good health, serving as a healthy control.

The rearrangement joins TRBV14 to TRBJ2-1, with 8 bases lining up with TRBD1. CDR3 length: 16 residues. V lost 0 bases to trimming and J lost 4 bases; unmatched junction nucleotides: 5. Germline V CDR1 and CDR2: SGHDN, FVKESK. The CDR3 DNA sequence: TGTGCCAGCAGCCAAGATCTTCGGGACAGGTACAATGAGCAGTTCTTC. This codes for CASSQDLRDRYNEQFF.

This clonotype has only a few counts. The CDR3 DNA follows: TGTGCCAGCAGAGGCCCAGCTAACTATGGCTACACCTTC. Its protein is CASRGPANYGYTF. V usage is TRBV3-1 and J usage is TRBJ1-2; no clear D gene. The CDR3 has 13 residues. Germline CDR1 and CDR2: LGHDT and YNNKEL (reference sequence). With 6 bases removed from V and 0 bases from J, the gap between germline ends came to 8 bases.

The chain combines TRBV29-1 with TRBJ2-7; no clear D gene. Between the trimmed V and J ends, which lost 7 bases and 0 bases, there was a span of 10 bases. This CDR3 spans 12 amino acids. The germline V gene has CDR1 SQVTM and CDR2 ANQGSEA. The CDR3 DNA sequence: TGCAGCGACCAAACAGCCTCCTACGAGCAGTACTTC. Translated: CSDQTASYEQYF.

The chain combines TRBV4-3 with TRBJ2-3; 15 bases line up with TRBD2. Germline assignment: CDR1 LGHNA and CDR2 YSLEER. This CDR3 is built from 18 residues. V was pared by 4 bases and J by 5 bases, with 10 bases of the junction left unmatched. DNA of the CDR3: TGCGCCAGCAGCCCAGGACTAGCGGGGGGGCGAGGGGAAGATACGCAGTATTTT. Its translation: CASSPGLAGGRGEDTQYF.

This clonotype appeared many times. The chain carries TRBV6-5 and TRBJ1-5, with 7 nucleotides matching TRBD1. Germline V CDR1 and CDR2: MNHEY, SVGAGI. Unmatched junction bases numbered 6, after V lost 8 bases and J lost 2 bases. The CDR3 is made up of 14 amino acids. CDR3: CASSHRGRNQPQHF. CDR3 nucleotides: TGTGCCAGCTCACACAGGGGACGCAATCAGCCCCAGCATTTT.